These T cell receptor beta chains were read from a single sample in a study of T cell responses to AZD1222 COVID-19 vaccine. Sequencing used immunoSEQ multiplex PCR; TCRdb keeps in-frame clones, though not all of them. This sample has some 130,000 clones, with roughly 80% found just once. The sequencing used peripheral blood, collected on day 0 of AZD1222 vaccination. The receptors derive from an adult in good health. Each CDR3 is given with its conserved first and last residue. A D gene is named only where the DNA matches it firmly. A row's size may be missing; if present it is once, few, many or a size class.

V gene	J gene	clone size	D gene	CDR3 DNA	CDR3 protein
TRBV4-1	TRBJ2-2	.	.	TGCGCCAGCAGCCCCCATGGGCTACGGGACACCGGGGAGCTGTTTTTT	CASSPHGLRDTGELFF
TRBV9	TRBJ1-6	once	.	TGTGCCAGCAGCCGGGAGGGGAGGACCTATAATTCACCCCTCCACTTT	CASSREGRTYNSPLHF
TRBV9	TRBJ1-4	.	TRBD1	TGTGCCAGCAGCTCCCTGAGGCCAGGGGGGGAAAAACTGTTTTTT	CASSSLRPGGEKLFF
TRBV19	TRBJ2-1	.	.	TGTGCCAGTAGTATAGATGTTTGGGGGACCAACGGGGATGAGCAGTTCTTC	CASSIDVWGTNGDEQFF
TRBV2	TRBJ1-5	once	TRBD1	TGTGCCAGCAAGTTGGGACAGGGCCATCTTGTCGATCAGCCCCAGCATTTT	CASKLGQGHLVDQPQHF
TRBV5-1	TRBJ1-1	.	TRBD1	TGCGCCAGCAGCAAAAGGACAGGGGCTGCGGGGATGAACACTGAAGCTTTCTTT	CASSKRTGAAGMNTEAFF
TRBV11-2	TRBJ1-2	.	.	TGTGCCAGCAGCTTACGGCGGGTTCAGTATGGCTACACCTTC	CASSLRRVQYGYTF
TRBV18	TRBJ1-4	.	TRBD1	TGTGCCAGCTCAGGGGGACAGCCTAATGAAAAACTGTTTTTT	CASSGGQPNEKLFF
TRBV7-9	TRBJ1-4	.	.	TGTGCCAGCAGCAGTCAGAGATTTGCAACTAATGAAAAACTGTTTTTT	CASSSQRFATNEKLFF
TRBV28	TRBJ2-3	once	.	TGTGCCAGCAGTCAGCGGGACAGGCCAGATACGCAGTATTTT	CASSQRDRPDTQYF
TRBV5-1	TRBJ1-4	.	TRBD1	TGCGCCAGCAGCCCCATACCTATCAGACAGGGGGCCTTTAATGAAAAACTGTTTTTT	CASSPIPIRQGAFNEKLFF
TRBV18	TRBJ1-5	once	.	TGTGCCAGCTCTTCGGACGATCAGCCCCAGCATTTT	CASSSDDQPQHF
TRBV15	TRBJ1-2	.	TRBD1	TGTGCCACCAGCAGAGAAGACAGGGAGAGCTATGGCTACACCTTC	CATSREDRESYGYTF
TRBV7-9	TRBJ1-3	few	.	TGTGCCAGCAGCCCCTCTGGAAACACCATATATTTT	CASSPSGNTIYF
TRBV5-1	TRBJ2-3	.	.	TGCGCCAGCAGCTTGGGTAGCCGCGTAACAGATACGCAGTATTTT	CASSLGSRVTDTQYF